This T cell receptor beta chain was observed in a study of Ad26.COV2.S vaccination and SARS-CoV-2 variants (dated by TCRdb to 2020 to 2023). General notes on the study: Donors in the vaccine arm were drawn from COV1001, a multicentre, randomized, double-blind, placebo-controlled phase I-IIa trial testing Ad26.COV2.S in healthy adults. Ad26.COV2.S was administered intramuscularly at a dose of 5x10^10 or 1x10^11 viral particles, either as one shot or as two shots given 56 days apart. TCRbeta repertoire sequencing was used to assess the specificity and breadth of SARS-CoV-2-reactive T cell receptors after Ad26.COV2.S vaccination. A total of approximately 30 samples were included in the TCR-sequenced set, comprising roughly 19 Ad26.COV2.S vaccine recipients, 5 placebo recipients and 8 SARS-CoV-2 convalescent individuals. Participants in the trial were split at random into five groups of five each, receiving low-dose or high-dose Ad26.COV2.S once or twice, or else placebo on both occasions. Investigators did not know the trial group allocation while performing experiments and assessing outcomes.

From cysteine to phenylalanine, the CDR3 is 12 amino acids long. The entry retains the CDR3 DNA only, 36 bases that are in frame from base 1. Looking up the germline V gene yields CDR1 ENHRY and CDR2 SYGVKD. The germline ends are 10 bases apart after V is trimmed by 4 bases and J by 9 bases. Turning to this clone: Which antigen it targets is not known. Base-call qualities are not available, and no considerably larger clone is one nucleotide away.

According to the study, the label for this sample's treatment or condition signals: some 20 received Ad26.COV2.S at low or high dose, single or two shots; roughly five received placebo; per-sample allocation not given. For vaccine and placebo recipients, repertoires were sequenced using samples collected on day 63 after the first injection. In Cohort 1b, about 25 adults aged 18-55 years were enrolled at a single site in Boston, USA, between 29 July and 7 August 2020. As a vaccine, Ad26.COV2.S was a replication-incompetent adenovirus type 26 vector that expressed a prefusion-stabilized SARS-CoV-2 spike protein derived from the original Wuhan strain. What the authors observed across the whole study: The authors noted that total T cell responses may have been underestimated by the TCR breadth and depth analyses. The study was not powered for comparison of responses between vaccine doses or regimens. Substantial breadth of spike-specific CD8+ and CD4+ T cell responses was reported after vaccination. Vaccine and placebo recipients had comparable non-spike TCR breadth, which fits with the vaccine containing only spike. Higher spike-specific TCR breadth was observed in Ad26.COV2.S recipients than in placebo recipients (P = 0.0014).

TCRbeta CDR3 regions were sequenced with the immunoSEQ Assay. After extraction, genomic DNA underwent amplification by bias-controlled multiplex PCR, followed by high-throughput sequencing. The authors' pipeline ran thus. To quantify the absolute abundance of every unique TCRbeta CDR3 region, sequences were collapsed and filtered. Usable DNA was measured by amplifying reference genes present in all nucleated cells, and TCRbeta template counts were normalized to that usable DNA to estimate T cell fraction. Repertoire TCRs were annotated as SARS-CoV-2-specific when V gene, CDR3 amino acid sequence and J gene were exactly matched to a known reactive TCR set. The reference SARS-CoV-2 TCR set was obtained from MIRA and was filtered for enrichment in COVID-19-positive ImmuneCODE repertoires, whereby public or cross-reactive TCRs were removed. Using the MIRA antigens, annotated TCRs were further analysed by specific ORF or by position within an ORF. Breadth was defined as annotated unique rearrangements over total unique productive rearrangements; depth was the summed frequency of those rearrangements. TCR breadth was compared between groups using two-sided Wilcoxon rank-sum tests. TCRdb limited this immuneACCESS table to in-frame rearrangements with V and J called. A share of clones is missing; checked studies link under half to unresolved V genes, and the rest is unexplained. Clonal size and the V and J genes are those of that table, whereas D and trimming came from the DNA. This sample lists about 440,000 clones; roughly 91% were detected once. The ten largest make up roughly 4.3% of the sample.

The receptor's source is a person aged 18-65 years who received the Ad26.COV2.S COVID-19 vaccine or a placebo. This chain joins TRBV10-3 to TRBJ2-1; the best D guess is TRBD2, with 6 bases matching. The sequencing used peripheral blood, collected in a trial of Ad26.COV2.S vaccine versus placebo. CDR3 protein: CAISVFGGEQFF. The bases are TGTGCCATCAGTGTTTTCGGGGGTGAGCAGTTCTTC.